The 11 T cell receptor beta chains below were found in one sample sequenced in a study of glioma-infiltrating T cells after dendritic cell vaccination. TCRdb's table, derived via immunoSEQ multiplex PCR, lists solely in-frame clones and lacks some. The profile covers just over 95,000 clones, with roughly 83% appearing a single time and nearly 6% taken by the ten largest. Sequenced material: blood, taken before dendritic cell vaccination. All receptors come from a human donor with glioblastoma.

The chain couples TRBV23-1 to TRBJ2-3; unclear D gene. TRBV23-1 is an ORF, with its function uncertain. V was cut by 6 bases and J by 1 base, with 14 bases left in between. The CDR3 extends over 15 amino acids. CDR3 protein: CASRTIRSCTDTQYF. As DNA, the CDR3 is TGCGCCAGCAGGACGATCAGGTCCTGCACAGATACGCAGTATTTT.

The V call is TRBV2, the J call TRBJ2-5; 7 nucleotides agree with TRBD1. V trimming: 4 bases; J trimming: 1 base; junction bases outside the gene matches: 3. The germline gives CDR1 SNHLY, CDR2 FYNNEI. CDR3 size: 14 residues. CDR3 nucleotide sequence: TGTGCCAGCAGTGCCCAGGGGGTCCAAGAGACCCAGTACTTC. As protein: CASSAQGVQETQYF.

The chain uses TRBV10-2 and TRBJ1-3; 7 nucleotides line up with TRBD1. Per germline, CDR1 WSHSY and CDR2 SAAADI. The CDR3 runs 14 residues. The J segment lost 2 bases and the V segment lost 6 bases, leaving 4 bases of the junction unmatched. The CDR3 here is CASRAQGAGNTIYF. Written as DNA, the CDR3 is TGCGCCAGCAGGGCCCAGGGGGCTGGAAACACCATATATTTT.

Concerning this clone itself: Other DNA sequences in the same sample also yield this CDR3. The rearrangement joins TRBV9 to TRBJ2-1, with TRBD2 matching 7 bases. Germline V lookup: CDR1 SGDLS, CDR2 YYNGEE. CDR3 length: 16 residues. V shed 0 bases and J 3 bases; nucleotides not matched to a gene: 6. CDR3 nucleotides: TGTGCCAGCAGCGTAGCGGGCCAGCGGGGCTACAATGAGCAGTTCTTC. Translation gives CASSVAGQRGYNEQFF.

V is TRBV6-6 and J is TRBJ2-7; 10 bases are shared with TRBD1. Germline V gene data show CDR1 as MNHNY and CDR2 as SVGAGI (reference sequence). This CDR3 has 14 amino acids. Losses at the gene ends were 5 bases for V and 0 bases for J; bases not matched to a gene: 1. The CDR3 nucleotides read TGTGCCAGCAGTCGACAGGGGGCCTCCTACGAGCAGTACTTC. It specifies CASSRQGASYEQYF.

The CDR3 reads CASSQGNPAATQYF. CDR3 nucleotides: TGTGCCAGCAGCCAAGGGAATCCCGCGGCGACCCAGTACTTC. The chain couples TRBV14 to TRBJ2-5; unclear D gene. V lost 1 base, J lost 7 bases, and 13 bases lay in between. The CDR3 contains 14 residues. Germline CDR1 reads SGHDN; CDR2 reads FVKESK.

The chain recombines TRBV5-1 with TRBJ1-1; 8 nucleotides agree with TRBD1. Germline CDR1 is SGHRS and CDR2 is YFSETQ. Trimming at V came to 4 bases and at J to 11 bases, leaving 10 bases not matched to a gene. This CDR3 is built from 13 residues. For the CDR3, the DNA is TGCGCCAGCAGCGCTGGACAGGGTAATAAGGCTTTCTTT. The encoded protein is CASSAGQGNKAFF.

V gene TRBV28 combines with J gene TRBJ1-5; 8 bases align to TRBD1. Germline CDR1 MDHEN, CDR2 SYDVKM. The CDR3 length is 17 residues. The ends lost 6 bases at V and 2 bases at J; junction bases unmatched: 12. The CDR3 DNA is TGTGCCAGCAGATCCGGACAGGGAGGTCGGGGCAATCAGCCCCAGCATTTT. It specifies CASRSGQGGRGNQPQHF. Looking up the rest from reference TRBV28 and TRBJ1-5 gives the full variable domain: DVKVTQSSRYLVKRTGEKVFLECVQDMDHENMFWYRQDPGLGLRLIYFSYDVKMKEKGDIPEGYSVSREKKERFSLILESASTNQTSMYLCASRSGQGGRGNQPQHFGDGTRLSIL.

The chain joins TRBV9 to TRBJ2-2; a weak D match, TRBD2 (7 bases). In germline, CDR1 is SGDLS, CDR2 YYNGEE. Trimming stripped 0 bases from V and 7 bases from J, with 19 bases between. This CDR3 has 17 amino acids. Here the CDR3 reads CASSVGGGGFFVGELFF. The CDR3 DNA reads TGTGCCAGCAGCGTAGGAGGGGGAGGGTTTTTCGTCGGGGAGCTGTTTTTT.

This chain uses TRBV27 with TRBJ1-2, with 7 bases lining up with TRBD1. CDR3 length: 13 amino acids. V lost 3 bases to trimming and J lost 6 bases; unmatched junction nucleotides: 4. In germline, CDR1 is MNHEY, CDR2 SMNVEV (reference sequence). The CDR3 sequence is CASSFPQGDGYTF. DNA for the CDR3: TGTGCCAGCAGTTTCCCCCAGGGGGATGGCTACACCTTC.

The chain uses TRBV5-1 and TRBJ1-4; TRBD1 matches at 12 bases. The V segment lost 7 bases and the J segment 6 bases; nucleotides outside the gene matches: 7. Germline V gene lookup returns CDR1 SGHRS and CDR2 YFSETQ. This CDR3 is built from 15 residues. CDR3 loop: CASDRGTGGDEKLFF. CDR3 coding DNA: TGCGCCAGCGACAGGGGGACAGGGGGCGATGAAAAACTGTTTTTT.